The 31 T cell receptor beta chains reported below all come from one sample, sequenced in a study of shared clonotypes between healthy human individuals. Naive CD8 cells were CD45RO-negative, positively selected for CCR7, excluding terminally differentiated effector memory CD45RA+ cells. The method was immunoSEQ multiplex PCR; TCRdb's version includes in-frame clones alone and lacks a portion of them. The sample lists approximately 600,000 clones, approximately 95% occurring once. Sequenced input: naive CD8+ T cells sorted from blood. Every receptor here comes from a woman aged 25 to 45 in good health.

The chain is built from TRBV7-8 and TRBJ2-3; 8 bases map to TRBD1. The CDR3 has 16 amino acids. Losses at the gene ends were 5 bases for V and 2 bases for J; bases not matched to a gene: 9. Germline CDR1 reads SGHVS; CDR2 reads FQNEAQ. This CDR3 is CASSIETGENTDTQYF. The CDR3 bases are TGTGCCAGCAGCATCGAGACAGGGGAAAACACAGATACGCAGTATTTT.

The chain combines TRBV4-2 with TRBJ2-7; D might be TRBD1 (6 bases). The CDR3 extends over 14 amino acids. V lost 1 base and J lost 5, with 12 bases in between. Germline loops: CDR1 LGHNA, CDR2 YNFKEQ. The CDR3: CASSQVSGADEQYF. CDR3 sequence (DNA): TGTGCCAGCAGCCAAGTTTCAGGGGCCGACGAGCAGTACTTC.

CDR3 protein: CASSQMGQARYYEQYF. In DNA form, the CDR3 reads TGCGCCAGCAGCCAGATGGGACAGGCCCGATACTACGAGCAGTACTTC. The chain combines TRBV4-1 with TRBJ2-7; TRBD1 agrees at 8 bases. V gave up 3 bases and J gave up 3 bases; unmatched junction bases: 10. This CDR3 has 16 amino acids. Germline assignment: CDR1 MGHRA and CDR2 YSYEKL.

The gene calls are TRBV5-1 and TRBJ1-2, with D possibly being TRBD1 (5 bases). The CDR3 is made up of 13 amino acids. V lost 0 bases, J lost 5 bases, and 8 bases lay in between. Looked up from germline, CDR1 is SGHRS and CDR2 is YFSETQ. CDR3 nucleotides: TGCGCCAGCAGCTTGGCCCCAGGGTATGGCTACACCTTC. Translation: CASSLAPGYGYTF.

The V and J genes are TRBV27 and TRBJ2-7; 8 positions agree with TRBD2. Germline V lookup: CDR1 MNHEY, CDR2 SMNVEV (reference sequence). Trimming cost V 6 bases and J 2 bases; bases outside gene matches: 9. The length of the CDR3 is 15 residues. This CDR3 reads CASSTGTRRTYEQYF. The DNA of the CDR3 is TGTGCCAGCAGCACCGGGACTAGAAGAACCTACGAGCAGTACTTC.

J is TRBJ2-7 and V is TRBV28, with 12 bases matching TRBD2. The length of the CDR3 is 17 residues. From germline, CDR1 is MDHEN and CDR2 SYDVKM. V shed 5 bases and J 0 bases; nucleotides not matched to a gene: 8. CDR3 nucleotides: TGTGCCAGCAGTCTCGGACTAGCGGGACCCAGCTCCTACGAGCAGTACTTC. Translation: CASSLGLAGPSSYEQYF.

The chain couples TRBV30 to TRBJ1-1; D is unresolved. This CDR3 has 14 amino acids. Trimming left V 0 bases short and J 3 bases short, with 11 bases between. Germline CDR1 and CDR2: GTSNPN and SVGIG (reference sequence). The CDR3, as DNA: TGTGCCTGGAGTGTTGAGGGCTTGGACACTGAAGCTTTCTTT. Its translation is CAWSVEGLDTEAFF.

The V and J genes are TRBV27 and TRBJ1-2; D call uncertain. Germline V gene lookup returns CDR1 MNHEY and CDR2 SMNVEV (reference sequence). The CDR3 totals 14 residues. Trimming shortened V by 4 bases and J by 2 bases, and 11 bases separated the two germline ends. DNA for the CDR3: TGTGCCAGCAGTTCCCTGGAAGGGAACTATGGCTACACCTTC. Protein sequence: CASSSLEGNYGYTF.

V and J are TRBV4-2 and TRBJ2-2, with D perhaps TRBD2 (6 bases). Per germline, CDR1 LGHNA and CDR2 YNFKEQ. The CDR3 loop spans 16 amino acids. Trimming stripped 0 bases from V and 6 bases from J, with 14 bases between. The CDR3 protein is CASSQDLLARAGELFF. The CDR3 DNA reads as TGTGCCAGCAGCCAAGATCTACTAGCTCGGGCCGGGGAGCTGTTTTTT.

The chain combines TRBV2 with TRBJ2-1; the D call may be TRBD1 or TRBD2 (5 bases each). Trimming left V 8 bases short and J 9 bases short, with 14 bases between. The CDR3 is made up of 12 amino acids. Germline V gene lookup returns CDR1 SNHLY and CDR2 FYNNEI. CDR3 loop: CASPLGAGEQFF. The CDR3 DNA follows: TGTGCCAGCCCGCTCGGGGCCGGTGAGCAGTTCTTC.

The V call is TRBV27, the J call TRBJ2-3, with 7 bases lining up with TRBD2. V was clipped by 2 bases and J by 1 base; unmatched bases: 9. Germline V CDR1 and CDR2: MNHEY, SMNVEV (reference sequence). This CDR3 region has 17 residues. The CDR3 reads CASSLPGGPTRTDTQYF. For the CDR3, the DNA is TGTGCCAGCAGTTTACCGGGAGGCCCTACTCGCACAGATACGCAGTATTTT.

The rearrangement uses TRBV4-1 and TRBJ1-2; perhaps TRBD1 as D (5 bases). V was shortened by 3 bases and J by 3 bases, with 14 bases between the two germline ends. Germline lookup yields CDR1 MGHRA and CDR2 YSYEKL. This CDR3 region has 15 residues. CDR3 DNA sequence: TGCGCCAGCAGCCATAACCGTCGGGGGGACTATGGCTACACCTTC. Translating gives CASSHNRRGDYGYTF.

The V gene is TRBV19, the J gene TRBJ1-1; the D gene is possibly TRBD1 (5 bases). CDR3 length equals 15 residues. The V gene's germline CDR1 is LNHDA and CDR2 SQIVND (reference sequence). Trimming pared 5 bases from V and 4 bases from J, leaving 17 bases between. CDR3 nucleotide sequence: TGTGCCAGTAGTCCAAACCGGGACGGGGGCACTGAAGCTTTCTTT. Translating it yields CASSPNRDGGTEAFF.

This clone has just a few counts. The V and J genes are TRBV27 and TRBJ1-2; a possible D gene is TRBD1 (5 bases). The CDR3 has 14 residues. V lost 5 bases, J lost 2 bases, and 12 bases lay in between. The germline V gene has CDR1 MNHEY and CDR2 SMNVEV (reference sequence). The CDR3 DNA is TGTGCCAGCAGTCCGCAGGGACCGAACTATGGCTACACCTTC. Translation: CASSPQGPNYGYTF.

The chain couples TRBV7-8 to TRBJ2-5; D call uncertain. The J call is uncertain, as TRBJ2-7 better fits the DNA end. Germline V gene data show CDR1 as SGHVS and CDR2 as FQNEAQ. The CDR3 contains 13 residues. For the CDR3, the DNA is TGTGCCAGCAGTCCAAATGAGCTTTACGAGCAGTACTTC. This translates into CASSPNELYEQYF.

The chain has TRBV19 and TRBJ1-1; unclear D gene. The germline V gene encodes CDR1 LNHDA and CDR2 SQIVND (reference sequence). This CDR3 is 13 amino acids long. V lost 3 bases and J 1 base, leaving 6 bases between the germline ends. The CDR3 DNA follows: TGTGCCAGTAGTATCGGGTCGAACACTGAAGCTTTCTTT. It specifies CASSIGSNTEAFF.

The CDR3 DNA reads as TGTGCCAGCAGTCCCCGGGGCTTTTACGCTAGCTCCTACAATGAGCAGTTCTTC. Amino acid sequence: CASSPRGFYASSYNEQFF. The chain is built from TRBV27 and TRBJ2-1; D is tentatively TRBD1 or TRBD2 (5 bases each). The CDR3 is made up of 18 amino acids. Trimming cost V 5 bases and J 0 bases, with 20 bases left between them. CDR1 and CDR2 from the germline V gene are MNHEY and SMNVEV (reference sequence).

J is TRBJ1-2 and V is TRBV5-6; 7 bases are shared with TRBD1. Per the germline V gene, CDR1 is SGHDT and CDR2 is YYEEEE. The CDR3 loop spans 13 amino acids. The V segment lost 4 bases and the J segment 4 bases; nucleotides outside the gene matches: 4. This CDR3 reads CASSVGQPYGYTF. CDR3 nucleotides: TGTGCCAGCAGCGTGGGACAGCCCTATGGCTACACCTTC.

V and J are TRBV10-3 and TRBJ1-5, with D possibly TRBD1 on 5 matching bases. Germline CDR1 reads ENHRY; CDR2 reads SYGVKD. This CDR3 is 12 amino acids long. V dropped 11 bases and J dropped 6 bases, with 14 bases sitting between them. The CDR3 DNA reads TGTGCCGCTGGGGACGGGGCTCAGCCCCAGCATTTT. This sequence encodes CAAGDGAQPQHF.

The rearrangement uses TRBV6-5 and TRBJ2-7; the match to TRBD2 covers 10 bases. CDR3 length: 14 amino acids. Germline loops: CDR1 MNHEY, CDR2 SVGAGI. Trimming removed 6 bases from V and 2 bases from J; junction bases left unmatched: 4. The CDR3 sequence: CASSPSGGPYEQYF. In DNA, the CDR3 is TGTGCCAGCAGCCCTAGCGGGGGACCCTACGAGCAGTACTTC.

This chain connects TRBV2 to TRBJ2-7; 7 bases fit TRBD2. The trim removed 5 bases at V and 3 bases at J, leaving 7 bases unmatched. Germline V lookup: CDR1 SNHLY, CDR2 FYNNEI. The length of the CDR3 is 14 residues. The CDR3 DNA follows: TGTGCCAGCAGTATGCGGGAGTCTTACTACGAGCAGTACTTC. Protein: CASSMRESYYEQYF.

A note on this clone: An end of the junction does not agree with germline; a read error may underlie this. The gene calls are TRBV2 and TRBJ2-7, with 11 positions matching TRBD1. This CDR3 region has 12 residues. Germline V lookup: CDR1 SNHLY, CDR2 FYNNEI. The CDR3 spells CASSEFGDRGDF. The DNA of the CDR3 is TGTGCCAGCAGTGAATTTGGGGACAGGGGGGACTTC.

The chain recombines TRBV7-6 with TRBJ2-7; D is undetermined. The V end was cut by 2 bases, the J end by 3 bases, with 5 bases between. The CDR3 loop spans 12 amino acids. Germline CDR1 SGHVS, CDR2 FNYEAQ. CDR3 bases: TGTGCCAGCAGCTTACTAAACTACGAGCAGTACTTC. Amino acid sequence: CASSLLNYEQYF.

The V call is TRBV25-1, the J call TRBJ1-5; D is unresolved. Trimming left V 1 base short and J 2 bases short, with 3 bases between. CDR1 and CDR2 from the germline V gene are MGHDK and SYGVNS. The CDR3 has 13 residues. The CDR3 coding sequence is TGTGCCAGCAGTGAATGGGGCAATCAGCCCCAGCATTTT. It is translated as CASSEWGNQPQHF.

V usage is TRBV4-1 and J usage is TRBJ1-1, with TRBD1 as a possible D gene (5 bases). The germline V gene encodes CDR1 MGHRA and CDR2 YSYEKL. This CDR3 has 15 residues. The ends were cut back, 5 bases at V and 2 bases at J, with 15 bases in the middle. The CDR3 coding sequence is TGCGCCAGCAGCACCAACCCCACAGGTAACACTGAAGCTTTCTTT. Its protein product is CASSTNPTGNTEAFF.

Worth noting for this clone: Other DNA sequences in the sample encode the same CDR3. The chain recombines TRBV19 with TRBJ1-5; D is unclear. This CDR3 contains 12 residues. Germline CDR1 is LNHDA and CDR2 is SQIVND (reference sequence). Trimming took 8 bases from V and 4 from J, leaving 9 bases between them. CDR3 in DNA: TGTGCCAGTCGGCTGGGGAATCAGCCCCAGCATTTT. Translation: CASRLGNQPQHF.

The chain joins TRBV9 to TRBJ2-5, with D possibly being TRBD1 (5 bases). There are 13 residues in the CDR3. With 3 bases removed from V and 4 bases from J, the gap between germline ends came to 10 bases. Germline CDR1 and CDR2: SGDLS and YYNGEE. The CDR3 protein is CASSADTGETQYF. CDR3 nucleotide sequence: TGTGCCAGCAGCGCCGACACAGGAGAGACCCAGTACTTC.

V gene TRBV14 combines with J gene TRBJ1-1; TRBD1 matches at 8 bases. CDR3 size: 15 residues. Germline V gene data show CDR1 as SGHDN and CDR2 as FVKESK. The J segment lost 0 bases and the V segment lost 3 bases, leaving 3 bases of the junction unmatched. CDR3 sequence (DNA): TGTGCCAGCAGCCAGGACAGGGACCTGAACACTGAAGCTTTCTTT. This codes for CASSQDRDLNTEAFF. The full variable domain, with the rest looked up from reference TRBV14 and TRBJ1-1, is EAGVTQFPSHSVIEKGQTVTLRCDPISGHDNLYWYRRVMGKEIKFLLHFVKESKQDESGMPNNRFLAERTGGTYSTLKVQPAELEDSGVYFCASSQDRDLNTEAFFGQGTRLTVV.

The chain joins TRBV7-9 to TRBJ1-2, with TRBD1 as a possible D gene (6 bases). The CDR3 loop spans 14 amino acids. Germline CDR1 and CDR2: SEHNR and FQNEAQ (reference sequence). The ends were cut back, 7 bases at V and 6 bases at J, with 18 bases in the middle. In DNA, the CDR3 is TGTGCCAGCACCACTAAAGAGGGGGGGCATGGCTACACCTTC. It is translated as CASTTKEGGHGYTF.

This chain connects TRBV29-1 to TRBJ2-1, with 7 bases identical to TRBD2. The CDR3 spans 18 residues. V shed 2 bases and J 4 bases; nucleotides not matched to a gene: 17. The germline V gene encodes CDR1 SQVTM and CDR2 ANQGSEA. CDR3 nucleotides: TGCAGCGTTGAAAAGTTTTGGGTCGGGAGGTGGCGATACAATGAGCAGTTCTTC. Translated: CSVEKFWVGRWRYNEQFF.

The rearrangement joins TRBV15 to TRBJ2-5; 9 bases are a match to TRBD1. The trim removed 4 bases at V and 4 bases at J, leaving 4 bases unmatched. This CDR3 has 14 amino acids. The germline gives CDR1 LNHNV, CDR2 YYDKDF (reference sequence). The CDR3 reads CATSIDRGGETQYF. DNA for the CDR3: TGTGCCACCAGCATCGACAGGGGGGGAGAGACCCAGTACTTC.